This T cell receptor beta chain was recorded in a study of blood T cells in healthy people across ages. A few counts support this clonotype. V lost 3 bases and J lost 4; bases outside the gene matches: 6. The length of the CDR3 is 17 residues. Germline V gives CDR1 SGDLS, CDR2 YYNGEE. Investigators took about 9.2 milliliters of peripheral blood from every donor. Through a sample-barcoded 5' primer and a J-beta primer mix, a second PCR was run for roughly 6 to 12 cycles. From the 5' RACE reads, TCRdb called clonotypes with MiXCR, one entry per CDR3 protein. Seen here are over 1,200,000 distinct CDR3 sequences, almost 60% observed once, and the top ten hold 6.7%.

The sample consisted of blood. The rearrangement joins TRBV9 to TRBJ2-1; TRBD2 aligns across 14 bases. The sequence was collected from a man aged 18 to 29 in good health. The CDR3 region has the DNA TGTGCCAGCAGCGGACGCCGGACTAGCGGGAGGTACAATGAGCAGTTCTTC. This codes for CASSGRRTSGRYNEQFF.